This TCR beta chain was retrieved from a study of Ad26.COV2.S vaccination and SARS-CoV-2 variants. Study overall: As a participant in COV1001, the donor was in the Ad26.COV2.S trial arm. Overall study results and limits: The study found similar non-spike TCR breadth in vaccine and placebo recipients. Analyses of TCR breadth and depth may have underestimated total T cell responses.

About this clone: Its antigen is unknown.

The assay was immunoSEQ multiplex PCR, and TCRdb's table has in-frame clones only and misses some. In the table there are some 640,000 clones, around 92% of which are singletons. Trimming removed 0 bases from V and 1 base from J, with 7 bases in between. The V gene's germline CDR1 is SNHLY and CDR2 FYNNEI. CDR3 length: 15 residues. Treatment specified: roughly 18 received Ad26.COV2.S at low or high dose, single or two shots; roughly 5 received placebo; per-sample allocation not given. Each sample was drawn 63 days after the first injection (of vaccine or placebo). This adult donor, from Boston, was 18-55 years old.

This material consisted of peripheral blood, taken in a trial of Ad26.COV2.S vaccine versus placebo. The receptor was isolated from a person between 18 and 65 years old who received the Ad26.COV2.S COVID-19 vaccine or a placebo. The chain joins TRBV2 to TRBJ1-5; D is undetermined. CDR3 DNA sequence: TGTGCCAGCAGTGAAGCTTTACGCAGCAATCAGCCCCAGCATTTT. Protein product: CASSEALRSNQPQHF.